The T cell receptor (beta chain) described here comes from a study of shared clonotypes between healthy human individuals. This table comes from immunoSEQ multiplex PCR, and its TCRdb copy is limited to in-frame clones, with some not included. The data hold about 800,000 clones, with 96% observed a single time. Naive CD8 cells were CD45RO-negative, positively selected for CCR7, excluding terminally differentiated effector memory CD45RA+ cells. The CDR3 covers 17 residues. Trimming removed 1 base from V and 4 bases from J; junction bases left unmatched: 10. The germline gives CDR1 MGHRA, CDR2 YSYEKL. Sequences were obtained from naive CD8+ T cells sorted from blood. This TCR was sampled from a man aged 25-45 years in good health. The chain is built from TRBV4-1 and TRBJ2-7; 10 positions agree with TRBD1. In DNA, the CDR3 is TGCGCCAGCAGCCAAGGGTGGATGGGACAGGGGAATTACGAGCAGTACTTC. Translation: CASSQGWMGQGNYEQYF.